The source of this T cell receptor beta chain is a study of CD8 T cells in Susac syndrome (dated by TCRdb to about 2019). Some background on the complete study: Whether CD8+ T cell activation and differentiation in Susac syndrome was antigen driven was tested using repertoire sequencing.

Of note for this clonotype: It lacks a known antigen. There are no base qualities to consult, and no much larger clone falls within one base.

Results and caveats for the whole study, not just this receptor: The number of individuals in the TCR sequencing and HLA analysis was recognized as being relatively small.

High-throughput TCR beta sequencing profiled peripheral blood CD8+ and CD4+ T cells from healthy donors, Susac syndrome patients and multiple sclerosis patients. Multiple sclerosis controls were treatment-naive patients with stable or active relapsing-remitting disease fulfilling revised McDonald criteria. Bulk CD8+ and CD4+ T cells were purified by magnetic negative isolation, whereas CD8+ TEMRA cells were enriched by FACS. Blood was drawn into EDTA tubes, processed within 24 hours, and PBMCs were isolated by density gradient centrifugation. PBMCs destined for TCR sequencing were cryopreserved in liquid nitrogen and later thawed in a 37 °C water bath. The sorted or isolated CD4+, CD8+ and CD8+ TEMRA cells had a purity of 90% or higher. RNA was extracted with the RNeasy kit and about 0.5 to 1 ug was reverse transcribed using random hexamers. The immunoSEQ multiplex PCR assay, covering 54 Vbeta and 13 Jbeta segments, was used to amplify TCR beta CDR3 regions. To correct PCR amplification bias, a synthetic template baseline was used for both primer optimization and computational correction. On the study's bioinformatics: Reads were assigned to V, D and J genes according to IMGT and analyzed in immunoSEQ Analyzer, with only productive sequences retained. Clonality was computed as one minus Shannon entropy normalized by log2 of the number of productive unique sequences. For each patient and control, public and private clones were evaluated among the 100 most prevalent clones. Susac-specific clones were defined as absent from healthy and MS cohorts, over a thousand published viral clones and other ImmuneACCESS disease sequences. The public reads were quality trimmed at Q25 with fastp and then assembled into clones with MiXCR by TCRdb, keeping productive beta chains. Entries that share a CDR3 protein sequence are merged under the most common genes and DNA. TCRdb, not the authors, supplied the V and J calls. For this sample there are around 200,000 distinct CDR3 sequences; around 95% appear just once. 0.093% of the sample is in the top ten clones.

From the cysteine up to the phenylalanine, the CDR3 has a length of 15 residues. Left in the record is the CDR3 DNA by itself, 45 bases read in frame from the first base. From the germline V gene, CDR1 is SQVTM and CDR2 is ANQGSEA. The junction shows trimming of 4 bases on V and 2 bases on J, plus 17 bases between the germline ends. The source material was CD4+ T cells from PBMCs. The V and J segments used are TRBV29-1 and TRBJ2-5, with no D gene named confidently. The receptor was derived from a human donor with multiple sclerosis. CDR3 sequence: CSVGRLPAGQETQYF. The DNA reads TGCAGCGTTGGCCGTTTGCCAGCAGGACAAGAGACCCAGTACTTC.